These T cell receptor beta chains were read from a single sample in a study of cytomegalovirus exposure and HLA in healthy donors. The protocol was immunoSEQ multiplex PCR, while the TCRdb copy is restricted to in-frame clones and leaves out a portion. This table holds approximately 200,000 clones, roughly 84% found once. The sequenced sample consisted of PBMCs. The receptors shown here come from a woman in her thirties in good health and CMV-seropositive. CDR3s leave out the opening cysteine and the closing phenylalanine or tryptophan. The size of a clone is reported for some rows only, either as once, few or many, or as a class for expanded clones.

j_gene	v_gene	abundance	CDR3aa
TRBJ1-5	TRBV28	few	ASTPPRAGGQPQH
TRBJ2-7	TRBV10-2	-	ASSVTSGEQY
TRBJ2-1	TRBV9	-	ASSVQGGSYNEQF
TRBJ2-1	TRBV27	-	ASSEPGQIYNEQF
TRBJ1-5	TRBV6-1	-	ASTGGTGANQPQH
TRBJ1-2	TRBV19	-	ASSIQVNYGYT
TRBJ1-2	TRBV7-9	few	ASSPTAIYGYT
TRBJ1-2	TRBV6-1	-	ASSGRAAVNYGYT
TRBJ1-3	TRBV25-1	-	ASSEYIQGFSGNTIY
TRBJ2-3	TRBV5-1	-	ASSLAPLAGEGNTQY
TRBJ2-6	TRBV4-2	few	ASRLSGTGISGANVLT
TRBJ2-2	TRBV2	-	ASSNTRNVGELF
TRBJ2-7	TRBV29-1	-	SVGGTGDFITGFYEQY
TRBJ2-2	TRBV15	-	ATGSGTANTGELF
TRBJ1-2	TRBV28	once	ASSLRGSAQGYT
TRBJ2-2	TRBV15	once	ATTFQGYTGELF
TRBJ1-4	TRBV25-1	-	ASSLRVMANEKLF
TRBJ2-7	TRBV28	-	ASRWAGGSYEQY
TRBJ1-4	TRBV10-3	-	AISRDSNEKLF